Below are 15 T cell receptor beta chains sequenced from a single sample in a study of T cells in localized non-small cell lung cancer. TCRdb's table, derived via immunoSEQ multiplex PCR, lists solely in-frame clones and lacks some. The data show about 1,700 clones, with 20% to 30% seen just once and 17% held by the top ten. The specimen comprised normal lung tissue next to the tumor, sampled before any cancer treatment. The receptors were sampled from a male donor at least 60 years old with stage II lung adenocarcinoma.

The gene calls are TRBV28 and TRBJ1-5; TRBD1 matches 9 bases. This CDR3 spans 14 amino acids. CDR1 and CDR2 (germline): MDHEN, SYDVKM. V shed 8 bases and J 9 bases; nucleotides not matched to a gene: 11. CDR3 residues: CASEETGGDGPQHF. The CDR3 nucleotides read TGTGCCAGCGAAGAGACAGGGGGAGATGGGCCCCAGCATTTT.

The J gene is TRBJ2-1, the V gene TRBV5-1; TRBD1 is a possible D gene (5 bases). V was cut by 0 bases and J by 6 bases, with 10 bases left in between. CDR1 SGHRS and CDR2 YFSETQ come from the germline V gene. The CDR3 runs to 14 residues. The CDR3 sequence: CASSLEGRVNEQFF. The CDR3 DNA sequence: TGCGCCAGCAGCTTGGAAGGCAGGGTCAATGAGCAGTTCTTC.

In the case of this clone: The sample holds other DNA sequences that translate to the same CDR3. V usage is TRBV18 and J usage is TRBJ2-1; the D gene could be TRBD1 or TRBD2 (5 bases each). This CDR3 is built from 15 residues. Trimming removed 2 bases from V and 4 bases from J, with 12 bases in between. Germline V gives CDR1 KGHSH, CDR2 LQKENI. In DNA, the CDR3 is TGTGCCAGCTCACCAGAGGGGCTGTCTTACAATGAGCAGTTCTTC. It is translated as CASSPEGLSYNEQFF.

The V and J genes are TRBV28 and TRBJ1-1; 11 positions match TRBD1. Germline V gives CDR1 MDHEN, CDR2 SYDVKM. The CDR3 has 16 residues. Germline trimming cut 2 bases from V and 1 base from J; bases unmatched to any gene: 3. The CDR3 sequence is CASSLGGTGGNTEAFF. CDR3 in DNA: TGTGCCAGCAGTTTAGGAGGGACAGGGGGGAACACTGAAGCTTTCTTT.

This clone was counted between two and nine times. This chain links TRBV28 with TRBJ1-2, with D tentatively TRBD1 (5 bases). Germline V CDR1 and CDR2: MDHEN, SYDVKM. V dropped 1 base and J dropped 5 bases, with 11 bases sitting between them. CDR3 length: 14 amino acids. This CDR3 is CASSLSPGRYGYTF. For the CDR3, the DNA is TGTGCCAGCAGTTTATCGCCAGGGAGGTATGGCTACACCTTC.

J is TRBJ1-5 and V is TRBV28; D is uncertain. The V and J ends lost 8 bases and 0 bases respectively, with 11 bases between them. Germline V gene data show CDR1 as MDHEN and CDR2 as SYDVKM. This CDR3 has 14 amino acids. This chain's CDR3 is CASLNLNSNQPQHF. DNA of the CDR3: TGTGCCAGCTTGAACTTGAATAGCAATCAGCCCCAGCATTTT.

The V call is TRBV14, the J call TRBJ2-6; 11 bases map to TRBD1. Germline values: CDR1 SGHDN, CDR2 FVKESK. V shed 3 bases, J shed 5 bases, and the junction held 12 bases outside the gene matches. This CDR3 is 19 amino acids long. The CDR3 nucleotides read TGTGCCAGCAGCCAGGGACAGGGGGAGTCTCTGCACAGGGCCAACGTCCTGACTTTC. Residues: CASSQGQGESLHRANVLTF.

The chain joins TRBV6-8 to TRBJ2-1, with 11 nucleotides matching TRBD2. The CDR3 is 17 amino acids. CDR1 and CDR2 (germline): MNHGY, SAAAGT. The ends lost 5 bases at V and 5 bases at J; junction bases unmatched: 11. CDR3 loop: CASSVGTGTSGNNEQFF. The CDR3 nucleotides are TGTGCCAGCAGTGTGGGCACCGGGACTAGCGGTAACAATGAGCAGTTCTTC.

The chain recombines TRBV14 with TRBJ2-3, with D possibly matching TRBD2 (6 bases). V dropped 2 bases and J dropped 1 base, with 16 bases sitting between them. The CDR3 sequence is 17 residues long. Germline assignment: CDR1 SGHDN and CDR2 FVKESK. The CDR3 DNA reads as TGTGCCAGCAGCCAATTCTCGGGAGTAGGCCGCACAGATACGCAGTATTTT. This encodes CASSQFSGVGRTDTQYF.

Relative to its sample, this clone is large. The genes are TRBV6-8 and TRBJ1-4, with D perhaps TRBD1 (5 bases). Germline V gives CDR1 MNHGY, CDR2 SAAAGT. This CDR3 has 14 amino acids. V shed 7 bases and J shed 3 bases, with 12 bases lying between them. The DNA of the CDR3 is TGTGCCAGCAAGGTGGGGGAAGCTAATGAAAAACTGTTTTTT. Protein sequence: CASKVGEANEKLFF.

This sequence joins TRBV28 and TRBJ2-5; 10 positions match TRBD2. Germline values: CDR1 MDHEN, CDR2 SYDVKM. V lost 3 bases to trimming and J lost 3 bases; unmatched junction nucleotides: 10. There are 17 residues in the CDR3. This chain's CDR3 is CASSFILLAGEKETQYF. CDR3 sequence (DNA): TGTGCCAGCAGTTTCATTTTGCTAGCGGGAGAAAAAGAGACCCAGTACTTC. Based on the CDR3 plus reference TRBV28 and TRBJ2-5, the full variable domain is DVKVTQSSRYLVKRTGEKVFLECVQDMDHENMFWYRQDPGLGLRLIYFSYDVKMKEKGDIPEGYSVSREKKERFSLILESASTNQTSMYLCASSFILLAGEKETQYFGPGTRLLVL.

This clone was detected only a few times. The chain has TRBV28 and TRBJ2-3; 10 nucleotides match TRBD1. The V gene's germline CDR1 is MDHEN and CDR2 SYDVKM. Unmatched junction bases numbered 6, after V lost 3 bases and J lost 6 bases. This CDR3 region has 15 residues. The CDR3 loop is CASSFDRGHGDTQYF. CDR3 nucleotides: TGTGCCAGCAGTTTTGACAGGGGGCATGGGGATACGCAGTATTTT. The variable domain in full, with the rest retrieved from reference TRBV28 and TRBJ2-3, is DVKVTQSSRYLVKRTGEKVFLECVQDMDHENMFWYRQDPGLGLRLIYFSYDVKMKEKGDIPEGYSVSREKKERFSLILESASTNQTSMYLCASSFDRGHGDTQYFGPGTRLTVL.

This clone was counted between two and nine times. The V gene is TRBV18, the J gene TRBJ1-2; no reliable D call. From germline, CDR1 is KGHSH and CDR2 LQKENI. V lost 6 bases and J 6 bases, leaving 17 bases between the germline ends. This CDR3 contains 14 residues. The CDR3: CASSPTGTGDGYTF. The CDR3 nucleotides read TGTGCCAGCTCTCCGACCGGTACCGGGGATGGCTACACCTTC.

This clone was seen only a few times. The V and J genes are TRBV2 and TRBJ2-7; D remains unclear. This CDR3 is 13 amino acids long. Germline V gene data show CDR1 as SNHLY and CDR2 as FYNNEI. Trimming stripped 8 bases from V and 3 bases from J, with 14 bases between. CDR3 region: CASEGTSLYEQYF. The CDR3 coding sequence is TGTGCCAGCGAAGGAACGTCCCTCTACGAGCAGTACTTC.

In its sample, this clone is medium-sized. The rearrangement joins TRBV11-3 to TRBJ1-5; D may be TRBD1 (6 bases). Germline lookup yields CDR1 SGHNT and CDR2 YENEEA. This CDR3 comprises 15 residues. V was pared by 4 bases and J by 2 bases, with 12 bases between. CDR3 residues: CASSSGGRGNQPQHF. The CDR3 coding sequence is TGTGCCAGCAGCTCGGGGGGGCGCGGCAATCAGCCCCAGCATTTT.